This TCR beta chain originates from a study of tumor and adjacent non-tumor tissue in lung cancer. TCRbeta libraries were built with three rounds of nested PCR, modified from ARM-PCR. TCRdb itself ran the multiplex PCR reads through MiXCR, one entry per CDR3 protein. The sample holds approximately 100,000 distinct CDR3 sequences, 65% seen once. The CDR3 covers 15 residues. V was cut by 8 bases and J by 8 bases, with 25 bases left in between. Germline V gives CDR1 MNHNY, CDR2 SVGAGI (reference sequence). RNA was extracted from bulk tissue without any cell sorting. Distant lung tissue was collected more than 3 cm away from the tumor edge. Newly diagnosed lung cancer patients had thoracic surgery in China, August–late 2014, without prior chemotherapy.

The rearrangement joins TRBV6-6 to TRBJ2-7; perhaps TRBD2 as D (5 bases). The TCR comes from a man aged 25-45 years with non-small cell lung cancer. Material: distant non-tumor lung tissue. The CDR3 protein is CASGFGIRFRDKQYF. CDR3 in DNA: TGTGCCAGCGGCTTCGGGATAAGGTTCAGAGACAAGCAGTACTTC.